This is a list of T cell receptor beta chains from one sample in a study of shared clonotypes between healthy human individuals. Profiling relied on immunoSEQ multiplex PCR, and the TCRdb table lists in-frame clones only, not all of them. The repertoire has about 520,000 clones, 81% of them found once; the top ten carry roughly 13%. What was sequenced was PBMCs. These receptors all stem from a woman aged 40 to 50 in good health. Some clones in this sample may be carry-over from other donors' samples. Both conserved end residues are trimmed from each CDR3.

length | V | CDR3
13 | TRBV7-2 | ASSQGGAAGETQY
13 | TRBV9 | ASSPGGTTNEKLF
12 | TRBV28 | AITGLAGGYEQY
12 | TRBV7-2 | ASSLTRGDTEAF
12 | TRBV9 | ASTIGGRADTQY
12 | TRBV7-9 | ASSLGGLAGEQF
12 | TRBV7-9 | ASIQTSYTGELF
8 | TRBV20-1 | SAKPQGYT
13 | TRBV28 | ASSLLDRGLDTQY
13 | TRBV15 | ATSRGDRANEKLF
10 | TRBV11-2 | ASSLVNYEQY
7 | TRBV5-8 | ASSSGGY
12 | TRBV7-9 | ASGETGPRETQY
13 | TRBV7-7 | ASSLEGQGQETQY
13 | TRBV7-3 | ASSLTQGKLTEAF
11 | TRBV28 | ASRTGGAFEQY
11 | TRBV4-3 | ASSQGAREKLF
13 | TRBV6-1 | ASRGEQGFFHEQY
11 | TRBV30 | AYGGRDSYEQY
12 | TRBV10-3 | AINPTGVGDTQY
12 | TRBV10-3 | AISAQREGNEQF
11 | TRBV29-1 | SVVRGGGGSAF
11 | TRBV6-5 | ASRRQTGGGYT
11 | TRBV6-1 | ASSATKNTEAF
14 | TRBV5-1 | ASSSDFGQGRYEQF
11 | TRBV19 | ASRRTGAPEQY
11 | TRBV27 | ASSLAGGSEQF
14 | TRBV5-8 | ASSWELAGGYNEQF
15 | TRBV5-4 | ASSRGQGPLLSYEQY
13 | TRBV27 | ASRKTARSNYGYT
13 | TRBV5-6 | ASSLSGTGVETQY
13 | TRBV19 | ASTSGRLWVEKLF
13 | TRBV10-3 | AIGPGAELHYEQY
12 | TRBV2 | ASRRQGEGTEAF
13 | TRBV27 | ASSIRRQGAYEQY
11 | TRBV28 | ASTPKFKNIQY
11 | TRBV5-3 | ASSVASNYGYT
11 | TRBV11-2 | ASSLVSPGQQY
13 | TRBV19 | ASSPTGGYNQPQH
9 | TRBV28 | ASSLQYEQY